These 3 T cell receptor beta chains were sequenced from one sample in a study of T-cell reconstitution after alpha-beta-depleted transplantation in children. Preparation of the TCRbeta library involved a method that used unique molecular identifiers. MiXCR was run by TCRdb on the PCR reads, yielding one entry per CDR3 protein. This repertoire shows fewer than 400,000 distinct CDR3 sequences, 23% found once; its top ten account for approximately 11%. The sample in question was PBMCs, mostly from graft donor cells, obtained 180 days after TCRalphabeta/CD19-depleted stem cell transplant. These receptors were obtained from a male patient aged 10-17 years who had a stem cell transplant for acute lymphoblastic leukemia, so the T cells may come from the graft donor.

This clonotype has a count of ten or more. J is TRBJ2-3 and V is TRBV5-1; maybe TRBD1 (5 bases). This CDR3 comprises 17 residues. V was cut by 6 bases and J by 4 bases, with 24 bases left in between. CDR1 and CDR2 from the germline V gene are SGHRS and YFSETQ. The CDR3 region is CASNSRVPFRLADTQYF. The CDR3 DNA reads TGCGCCAGCAATAGCAGGGTTCCATTCAGGTTGGCAGATACGCAGTATTTT. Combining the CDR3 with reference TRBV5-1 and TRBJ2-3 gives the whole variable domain KAGVTQTPRYLIKTRGQQVTLSCSPISGHRSVSWYQQTPGQGLQFLFEYFSETQRNKGNFPGRFSGRQFSNSRSEMNVSTLELGDSALYLCASNSRVPFRLADTQYFGPGTRLTVL.

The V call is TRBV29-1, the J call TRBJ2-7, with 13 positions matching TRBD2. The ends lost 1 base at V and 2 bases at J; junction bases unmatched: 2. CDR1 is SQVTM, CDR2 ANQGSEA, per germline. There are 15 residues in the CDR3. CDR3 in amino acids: CSVEGGLAGTYEQYF. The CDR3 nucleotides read TGCAGCGTTGAAGGGGGACTAGCGGGAACCTACGAGCAGTACTTC.

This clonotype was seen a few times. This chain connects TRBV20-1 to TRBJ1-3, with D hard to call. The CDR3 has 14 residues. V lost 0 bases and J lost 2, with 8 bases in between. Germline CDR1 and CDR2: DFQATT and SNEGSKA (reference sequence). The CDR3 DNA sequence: TGCAGTGCTAGAGACAGGCACACTGGAAACACCATATATTTT. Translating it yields CSARDRHTGNTIYF.